The source of this T cell receptor (beta chain) is a study of T cell responses to AZD1222 COVID-19 vaccine. General study results and limits: Spike was spanned by vaccine-associated CD4 TCRs, with dominance at 160-218 and 743-854. At baseline, seropositivity was found in only a handful of AZD1222 recipients. Nearly half of spike-specific TCRs reportedly target unmutated variant regions. White British people made up most donors, females outnumbered males, and clonal diversity was possibly underestimated.

Per germline, CDR1 LNHDA and CDR2 SQIVND (reference sequence). This CDR3 spans 16 amino acids. V lost 7 bases and J lost 2; bases outside the gene matches: 10. This clone was seen once. Its antigen is not known. Sequencing was performed with immunoSEQ multiplex PCR; in TCRdb, only in-frame clones are kept and a portion is missing. The table lists about 57,000 clones, 85% of them singletons, with roughly 19% in the top ten. The V call is TRBV19, the J call TRBJ1-2, with 10 positions matching TRBD1. The sequence derives from an adult in good health. Sequencing was performed on peripheral blood, taken on day 0 of AZD1222 vaccination. The DNA for the CDR3 is TGTGCCAGTACCCGACGTCGGACAGGGGGGAACTATGGCTACACCTTC. The encoded protein is CASTRRRTGGNYGYTF.